Presented here are 3 T cell receptor beta chains from one specimen sequenced in a study of cytomegalovirus exposure and HLA in healthy donors. PCR amplification relied on 60 Vbeta primers (plus 13 Jbeta primers). The assay was immunoSEQ multiplex PCR, and TCRdb's table has in-frame clones only and misses some. The table lists 200,000 to 250,000 clones. The source material was PBMCs. The origin of the receptors is a woman aged 30 to 39 in good health and CMV-seropositive.

The CDR3 DNA reads TGTGCCAGCAGGGGTAGCGGGAGGGTCGGTGAGCAGTTCTTC. Encoded protein: CASRGSGRVGEQFF. This chain joins TRBV2 and TRBJ2-1; 11 bases align to TRBD2. CDR3 length: 14 residues. CDR1 is SNHLY and CDR2 is FYNNEI in the germline V gene. The junction had 7 bases not matched to a gene; V was cut back by 6 bases and J by 9 bases.

The chain recombines TRBV15 with TRBJ1-2; D may be TRBD1 (5 bases). The germline CDR1 and CDR2 sequences are LNHNV and YYDKDF (reference sequence). This CDR3 contains 15 residues. V was shortened by 3 bases and J by 4 bases, with 15 bases between the two germline ends. CDR3 loop: CATSSTERGAYGYTF. CDR3 sequence (DNA): TGTGCCACCAGCAGTACCGAACGCGGGGCCTATGGCTACACCTTC.

This chain connects TRBV6-6 to TRBJ2-5; D might be TRBD1 (6 bases). This CDR3 comprises 14 residues. Germline V gene data show CDR1 as MNHNY and CDR2 as SVGAGI (reference sequence). V shed 5 bases and J shed 1 base, with 11 bases lying between them. CDR3 amino acids: CASSHPRGQETQYF. The CDR3 nucleotides read TGTGCCAGCAGTCACCCCAGGGGCCAAGAGACCCAGTACTTC.